One and the same sample provided the 19 T cell receptor beta chains below, sequenced in a study of T cell responses to AZD1222 COVID-19 vaccine. Assay used: immunoSEQ multiplex PCR; TCRdb lists only in-frame clones, some missing. The sample records about 150,000 clones, about 90% being singletons. The sample here was peripheral blood, taken 28 days after the second dose of the MenACWY control vaccine. The receptors shown here come from an adult who received the MenACWY meningococcal vaccine as a control.

The J gene is TRBJ2-7, the V gene TRBV6-5, with TRBD1 matching over 9 bases. CDR1 is MNHEY and CDR2 is SVGAGI in the germline V gene. J was trimmed by 6 bases and V by 8 bases; bases with no gene match: 11. CDR3 length: 14 residues. CDR3 in amino acids: CASASGQGWSEQYF. The DNA for the CDR3 is TGTGCCAGCGCTTCGGGACAGGGTTGGTCCGAGCAGTACTTC.

This rearrangement joins TRBV6-5 to TRBJ1-6; 7 bases fit TRBD1. J was trimmed by 3 bases and V by 7 bases; bases with no gene match: 6. The CDR3 covers 15 residues. Looked up from germline, CDR1 is MNHEY and CDR2 is SVGAGI. DNA for the CDR3: TGTGCCAGCACCACAGGGGTCTTCTATAATTCACCCCTCCACTTT. Translating gives CASTTGVFYNSPLHF.

The V and J genes are TRBV19 and TRBJ1-1; no clear D gene. The CDR3 runs to 11 residues. Germline CDR1 reads LNHDA; CDR2 reads SQIVND (reference sequence). V shed 7 bases and J shed 0 bases, with 3 bases lying between them. The CDR3 region is CASIMNTEAFF. CDR3 nucleotide sequence: TGTGCCAGTATTATGAACACTGAAGCTTTCTTT.

V and J are TRBV12-3 or TRBV12-4 and TRBJ2-1; TRBD2 might be the D (6 bases). Trimming left V 6 bases short and J 8 bases short, with 11 bases between. The CDR3 totals 12 residues. The CDR3 nucleotides read TGTGCCAGCAGGCCGACTAGGGATGAGCAGTTCTTC. It codes for CASRPTRDEQFF.

The chain is built from TRBV29-1 and TRBJ2-7, with TRBD2 identical over 10 bases. The CDR3 totals 14 residues. V shed 5 bases, J shed 6 bases, and the junction held 10 bases outside the gene matches. Germline assignment: CDR1 SQVTM and CDR2 ANQGSEA. The CDR3 DNA reads as TGCAGCGTTCGGACAACCGGGACTAGCGCCGAGCAGTACTTC. Translated, it gives CSVRTTGTSAEQYF.

The V call is TRBV2, the J call TRBJ2-6, with 7 bases fitting TRBD1. Germline V CDR1 and CDR2: SNHLY, FYNNEI. The junction had 4 bases not matched to a gene; V was cut back by 4 bases and J by 4 bases. The CDR3 is made up of 15 amino acids. The CDR3 bases are TGTGCCAGCAGTGGGGGACAGCCCGGGGCCAACGTCCTGACTTTC. Translated, it gives CASSGGQPGANVLTF.

J is TRBJ2-4 and V is TRBV6-6; D tentatively fits TRBD1 or TRBD2 (6 bases each). Germline-derived CDR1 and CDR2 are MNHNY and SVGAGI (reference sequence). CDR3 size: 16 residues. Trimming removed 6 bases at V and 3 bases at J, with 18 bases between. CDR3 amino acids: CASSLGGGRGKNIQYF. For the CDR3, the DNA is TGTGCCAGCAGCCTAGGTGGGGGGCGAGGCAAAAACATTCAGTACTTC.

The V call is TRBV10-2, the J call TRBJ1-6, with D hard to call. This CDR3 comprises 15 residues. V lost 6 bases, J lost 7 bases, and 16 bases lay in between. In germline, CDR1 is WSHSY, CDR2 SAAADI. The CDR3 nucleotides are TGCGCCAGCAGCCCGGACTCAGTCCAAAATTCACCCCTCCACTTT. This sequence encodes CASSPDSVQNSPLHF.

This chain links TRBV2 with TRBJ2-3; tentatively, D is TRBD1 (6 bases). Germline loops: CDR1 SNHLY, CDR2 FYNNEI. V was shortened by 1 base and J by 5 bases, with 10 bases between the two germline ends. This CDR3 has 14 residues. Written as DNA, the CDR3 is TGTGCCAGCAGTGAAGACAGGGCCGTAGATACGCAGTATTTT. Translated: CASSEDRAVDTQYF.

The chain recombines TRBV4-3 with TRBJ1-2; TRBD1 matches 7 bases. The CDR3 has 15 residues. V gave up 1 base and J gave up 4 bases; unmatched junction bases: 6. In germline, CDR1 is LGHNA, CDR2 YSLEER. The CDR3 DNA sequence: TGCGCCAGCAGCCAAGGTCTTCAGGGGGGCTATGGCTACACCTTC. It specifies CASSQGLQGGYGYTF.

The chain carries TRBV24-1 and TRBJ1-1, with unresolved D. The CDR3 has 13 amino acids. CDR1 is KGHDR, CDR2 SFDVKD, per germline. The V end was cut by 5 bases, the J end by 1 base, with 7 bases between. This CDR3 reads CATSGEGNTEAFF. The CDR3, as DNA: TGTGCCACCAGTGGGGAGGGGAACACTGAAGCTTTCTTT.

This clone was counted only a few times. The V call is TRBV28, the J call TRBJ1-2; D gene unclear. CDR3 length: 15 residues. Trimming took off 5 bases at V and 6 bases at J, with 19 bases between the two ends. Germline V CDR1 and CDR2: MDHEN, SYDVKM. CDR3 residues: CASSGRGFAKDGYTF. As DNA, the CDR3 is TGTGCCAGCAGTGGAAGAGGGTTCGCTAAAGATGGCTACACCTTC.

This chain uses TRBV19 with TRBJ1-5; weak D call: TRBD1 (6 bases). The CDR3 covers 15 residues. CDR1 is LNHDA and CDR2 is SQIVND in the germline V gene (reference sequence). Trimming stripped 7 bases from V and 0 bases from J, with 13 bases between. The CDR3 sequence is CASKMQGYSNQPQHF. CDR3 nucleotides: TGTGCCAGTAAAATGCAGGGGTATAGCAATCAGCCCCAGCATTTT.

This chain joins TRBV19 and TRBJ1-1; maybe TRBD1 (5 bases). Trimming cost V 3 bases and J 1 base, with 9 bases left between them. Germline V gene data show CDR1 as LNHDA and CDR2 as SQIVND (reference sequence). The CDR3 is 14 residues long. The CDR3 DNA follows: TGTGCCAGTAGTATGTGGACACAGAACACTGAAGCTTTCTTT. This sequence encodes CASSMWTQNTEAFF. Full variable domain (rest looked up from reference TRBV19 and TRBJ1-1): DGGITQSPKYLFRKEGQNVTLSCEQNLNHDAMYWYRQDPGQGLRLIYYSQIVNDFQKGDIAEGYSVSREKKESFPLTVTSAQKNPTAFYLCASSMWTQNTEAFFGQGTRLTVV.

The chain is built from TRBV3-1 (or the pseudogene TRBV3-2) and TRBJ2-5; 9 nucleotides line up with TRBD2. The CDR3 runs 15 residues. From germline, CDR1 is LGHDT and CDR2 YNNKEL (reference sequence). Trimming removed 4 bases from V and 1 base from J; junction bases left unmatched: 4. The CDR3 DNA follows: TGTGCCAGCAGCCTCATTAGCGGGGGCCAAGAGACCCAGTACTTC. Protein product: CASSLISGGQETQYF.

The V and J genes are TRBV5-1 and TRBJ2-1, with 7 nucleotides matching TRBD1. The CDR3 spans 15 residues. CDR1 is SGHRS and CDR2 is YFSETQ in the germline V gene. J was trimmed by 5 bases and V by 6 bases; bases with no gene match: 11. The CDR3: CASTIGRGGHNEQFF. The CDR3 bases are TGCGCCAGCACTATAGGAAGAGGGGGCCACAATGAGCAGTTCTTC.

The chain links TRBV28 to TRBJ2-1, with D possibly being TRBD1 (5 bases). CDR1 and CDR2 from the germline V gene are MDHEN and SYDVKM. The CDR3 runs 13 residues. Between the trimmed V and J ends, which lost 5 bases and 9 bases, there was a span of 14 bases. CDR3 DNA sequence: TGTGCCAGCAGTCAGGGTTTTCATAGTGAGCAGTTCTTC. Its translation: CASSQGFHSEQFF.

The V gene is TRBV12-3 or TRBV12-4, the J gene TRBJ1-2, with D unclear. V dropped 8 bases and J dropped 2 bases, with 12 bases sitting between them. This CDR3 comprises 13 residues. As DNA, the CDR3 is TGTGCCAGCCGGGTGGGGTGGAACTATGGCTACACCTTC. Translation: CASRVGWNYGYTF.

The V and J genes are TRBV19 and TRBJ1-5; maybe TRBD1 (6 bases). Looked up from germline, CDR1 is LNHDA and CDR2 is SQIVND (reference sequence). The germline V and J ends were trimmed by 7 bases and 11 bases, with 24 bases remaining between them. The CDR3 runs 15 residues. The CDR3 loop reads CASTPGHFYQSAQHF. CDR3 in DNA: TGTGCCAGTACGCCGGGACACTTCTATCAATCAGCCCAGCATTTT.